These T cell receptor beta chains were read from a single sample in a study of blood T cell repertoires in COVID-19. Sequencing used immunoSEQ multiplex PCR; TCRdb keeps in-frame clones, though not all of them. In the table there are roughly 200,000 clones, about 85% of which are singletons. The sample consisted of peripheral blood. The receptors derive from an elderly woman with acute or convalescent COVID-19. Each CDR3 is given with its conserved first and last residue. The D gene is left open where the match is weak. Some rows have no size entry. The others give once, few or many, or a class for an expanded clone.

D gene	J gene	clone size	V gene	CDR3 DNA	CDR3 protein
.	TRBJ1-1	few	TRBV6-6	TGTGCCAGCAGTTACGGAGGTACTGAAGCTTTCTTT	CASSYGGTEAFF
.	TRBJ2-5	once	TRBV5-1	TGCGCCAGCGCTCTCCTCAGGGACCAAGAGACCCAGTACTTC	CASALLRDQETQYF
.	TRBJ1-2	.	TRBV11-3	TGTGCCAGCAGCCAACAGGAAGTAGATGGCTACACCTTC	CASSQQEVDGYTF
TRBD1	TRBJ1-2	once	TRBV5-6	TGTGCCAGCAGACCAAACAGGGGTCGCTACACCTTC	CASRPNRGRYTF
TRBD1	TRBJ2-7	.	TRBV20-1	TGCAGTGCGGCAGACAGGGCGGGGCAGTACTTC	CSAADRAGQYF
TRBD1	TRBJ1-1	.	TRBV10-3	TGTGCCATCAGGAGACAGGGGGCGGGGGACACTGAAGCTTTCTTT	CAIRRQGAGDTEAFF
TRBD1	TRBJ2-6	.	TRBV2	TGTGCCAGCAGGGTTACTAGGGGGCCTGGGGCCAACGTCCTGACTTTC	CASRVTRGPGANVLTF
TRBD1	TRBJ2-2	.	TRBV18	TGTGCCAGCTCAATACCCGGGACAGTATTCCTCGGGGAGCTGTTTTTT	CASSIPGTVFLGELFF
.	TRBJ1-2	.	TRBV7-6	TGTGCCAGCAGCCCTAGCAGTAACTATGGCTACACCTTC	CASSPSSNYGYTF
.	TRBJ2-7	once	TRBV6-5	TGTGCCAGCAGTCGACTCCGCGCCACCTACGAGCAGTACTTC	CASSRLRATYEQYF
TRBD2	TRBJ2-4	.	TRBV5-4	TGTGCCAGCAGCAGAGCCGGGACTAGCGGGAGAAACATTCAGTACTTC	CASSRAGTSGRNIQYF
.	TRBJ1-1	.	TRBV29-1	TGCAGCGTTCAAACCACAGGGAAGTCGGCTGAAGCTTTCTTT	CSVQTTGKSAEAFF
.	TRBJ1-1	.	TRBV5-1	TGCGCCAGCAGCTCAGACACTGAAGCTTTCTTT	CASSSDTEAFF
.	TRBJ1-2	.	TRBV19	TGTGCCAGTAGCCCGACACGGGAACGAGGCGGCTACACCTTC	CASSPTRERGGYTF
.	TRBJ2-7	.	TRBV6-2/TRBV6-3	TGTGCCAGCAGTTCGCTACCATACGAGCAGTACTTC	CASSSLPYEQYF
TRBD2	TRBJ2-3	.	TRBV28	TGTGCCAGCAGTCAGACTAGCGGGAGCACAGATACGCAGTATTTT	CASSQTSGSTDTQYF
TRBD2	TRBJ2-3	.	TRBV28	TGTGCCAGCAGTTTTAGCGGGAGGGCAACAGATACGCAGTATTTT	CASSFSGRATDTQYF
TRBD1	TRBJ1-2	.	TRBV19	TGTGCCAGTAGACCTATTCCGGGACAGGGGGCCGCCGGCTACACCTTC	CASRPIPGQGAAGYTF
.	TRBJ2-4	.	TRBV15	TGTGCCACCAGCGCTCCGAGGTTGTTCTTACCAATAGCCAAAAACATTCAGTACTTC	CATSAPRLFLPIAKNIQYF
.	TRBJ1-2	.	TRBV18	TGTGCCAGCTCACCACGTAGTGGGGGGAAGGATGGCTACACCTTC	CASSPRSGGKDGYTF
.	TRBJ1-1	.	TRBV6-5	TGTGCCAGCACCTTCTTTAGGGGGATTATTGGTGAAGCTTTCTTT	CASTFFRGIIGEAFF
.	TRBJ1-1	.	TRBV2	TGTGCCAGCAGTACAGGGATGGGCACTGAAGCTTTCTTT	CASSTGMGTEAFF
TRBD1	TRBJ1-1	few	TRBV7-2	TGTGCCAGCAGCTCCCAGGGGGGTGGGAACACTGAAGCTTTCTTT	CASSSQGGGNTEAFF
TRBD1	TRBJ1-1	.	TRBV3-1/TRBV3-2	TGTGCCAGCAGCCAAGAGGCGAGGGGGCGCACTGAAGCTTTCTTT	CASSQEARGRTEAFF
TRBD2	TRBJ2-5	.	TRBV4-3	TGCGCCAGCAGCCGCTGGGAGGGGGAGACCCAGTACTTC	CASSRWEGETQYF
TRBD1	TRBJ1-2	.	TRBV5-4	TGTGCCAGCAGCACCGGGGACAGGGACGTCATTGGCTACACCTTC	CASSTGDRDVIGYTF
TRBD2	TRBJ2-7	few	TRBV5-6	TGTGCCAGCAGCGCGGACCTAGCGGGAGCTGGCGAGCAGTACTTC	CASSADLAGAGEQYF
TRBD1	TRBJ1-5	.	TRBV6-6	TGTGCCAGCAGTCCTCTGGAAGGGGGCAGAGATCAGCCCCAGCATTTT	CASSPLEGGRDQPQHF
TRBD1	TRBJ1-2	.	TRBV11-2	TGTGCCAGCAGCAATACAGGGGCCTATGGCTACACCTTC	CASSNTGAYGYTF
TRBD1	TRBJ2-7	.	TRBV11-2	TGTGCCAGCAGTCGCGCCGGGACAGGGGCCTACGAGCAGTACTTC	CASSRAGTGAYEQYF
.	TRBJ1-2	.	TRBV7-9	TGTGCCAGCAGCCCTGAGGGGGTCTATGGCTACACCTTC	CASSPEGVYGYTF
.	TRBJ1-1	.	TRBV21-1	TGTGCCAGCAGCAAAAGGGGGCGCGCGGGGGGAGATGTTATGAACACTGAAGCTTTCTTT	CASSKRGRAGGDVMNTEAFF
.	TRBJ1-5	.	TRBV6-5	TGTGCCAGCAGTCATACAGTTCAGCCCCAGCATTTT	CASSHTVQPQHF
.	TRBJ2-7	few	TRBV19	TGTGCCAGTACCTACACGGGCGGGGAATACGAGCAGTACTTC	CASTYTGGEYEQYF
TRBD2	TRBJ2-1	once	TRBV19	TGTGCCAGTAGTATCGGCCGCTACAGCGGGGTTAATGAGCAGTTCTTC	CASSIGRYSGVNEQFF
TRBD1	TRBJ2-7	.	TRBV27	TGTGCCAGCAGTTTAGGGAGACAGGGCGCCTACGAGCAGTACTTC	CASSLGRQGAYEQYF
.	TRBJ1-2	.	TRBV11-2	TGTGCCAGCAGCGCGACCACGGGGGTCTATGGCTACACCTTC	CASSATTGVYGYTF
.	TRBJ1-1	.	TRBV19	TGTGCCAGTAGTCCCCGGGACAAGATCACTGAAGCTTTCTTT	CASSPRDKITEAFF
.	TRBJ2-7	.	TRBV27	TGTGCCAGCAGTCTCCAGGGCAGGCAGTACTTC	CASSLQGRQYF
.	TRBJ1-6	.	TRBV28	TGTGCCAGCAGCACCCTACAGGGCCGTTATAATTCACCCCTCCACTTT	CASSTLQGRYNSPLHF
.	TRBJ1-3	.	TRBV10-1	TGCGCCAGCTCGGGTTTTGATGGAAACACCATATATTTT	CASSGFDGNTIYF
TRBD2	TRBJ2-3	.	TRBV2	TGTGCCACCGGGGGGGTGTCCACAGATACGCAGTATTTT	CATGGVSTDTQYF
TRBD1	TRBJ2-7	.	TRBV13	TGTGCCAGCAGCCACCGGGACAGTTCCTACGAGCAGTACTTC	CASSHRDSSYEQYF
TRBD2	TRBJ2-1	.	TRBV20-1	TGCAGTGCTAGTCTAAGGACTAGCGGGATGTTTGGGTGGAATGAGCAGTTCTTC	CSASLRTSGMFGWNEQFF
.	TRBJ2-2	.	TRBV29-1	TGCAGCGTTGAAGGGGGGCGGCCCCCCGGGGAGCTGTTTTTT	CSVEGGRPPGELFF
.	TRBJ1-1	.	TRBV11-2	TGTGCCAGCAGCTTAGTAATGGGCGAGAAAAACACTGAAGCTTTCTTT	CASSLVMGEKNTEAFF
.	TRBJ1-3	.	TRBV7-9	TGTGCCAGCAGCCAGGGTTTCTCTGGAAACACCATATATTTT	CASSQGFSGNTIYF
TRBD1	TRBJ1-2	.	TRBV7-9	TGTGCCAGCAGCGTACCGGGACAGGGGGCAGGAGGCTACACCTTC	CASSVPGQGAGGYTF
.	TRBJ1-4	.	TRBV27	TGTGCCAGCAGTTTAGCGCCTCCCGGGACTAATGAAAAACTGTTTTTT	CASSLAPPGTNEKLFF
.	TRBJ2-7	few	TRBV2	TGTGCCAGCGACCCCAGGGAAGTCTACGAGCAGTACTTC	CASDPREVYEQYF
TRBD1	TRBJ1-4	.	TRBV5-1	TGCGCCAGCAGGGGCGGGACAGGGGTAAACGAAAAACTGTTTTTT	CASRGGTGVNEKLFF
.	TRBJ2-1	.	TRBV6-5	TGTGCCAGCAGTTACTCAGGGGTCAGCAATGAGCAGTTCTTC	CASSYSGVSNEQFF
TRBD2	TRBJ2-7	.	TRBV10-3	TGTGCCATCAGTTCCCCGGGACTAGGCACCTACGAGCAGTACTTC	CAISSPGLGTYEQYF
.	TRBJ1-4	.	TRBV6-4	TGTGCTCCGGAAAAACTGTTTTTT	CAPEKLFF
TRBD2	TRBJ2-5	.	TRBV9	TGTGCCAGCAGCGTATCGGCTAGCGGGACCCAAGAGACCCAGTACTTC	CASSVSASGTQETQYF